This T cell receptor (beta chain) was captured by sequencing in a study of technical replicates of blood from a few donors. Germline loops: CDR1 MDHEN, CDR2 SYDVKM. This CDR3 is built from 12 residues. The ends lost 10 bases at V and 8 bases at J; junction bases unmatched: 9. The protocol was immunoSEQ multiplex PCR, while the TCRdb copy is restricted to in-frame clones and leaves out a portion. Among tens of thousands of clones listed, about 96% were seen once. The material sequenced was T cells isolated from PBMCs. The receptor was derived from a human donor in good health. The chain links TRBV28 to TRBJ1-2; TRBD1 matches at 8 bases. In nucleotides, the CDR3 is TGTGCCATAGAGGACAGGGCGGGAGGCTACACCTTC. Translating gives CAIEDRAGGYTF.